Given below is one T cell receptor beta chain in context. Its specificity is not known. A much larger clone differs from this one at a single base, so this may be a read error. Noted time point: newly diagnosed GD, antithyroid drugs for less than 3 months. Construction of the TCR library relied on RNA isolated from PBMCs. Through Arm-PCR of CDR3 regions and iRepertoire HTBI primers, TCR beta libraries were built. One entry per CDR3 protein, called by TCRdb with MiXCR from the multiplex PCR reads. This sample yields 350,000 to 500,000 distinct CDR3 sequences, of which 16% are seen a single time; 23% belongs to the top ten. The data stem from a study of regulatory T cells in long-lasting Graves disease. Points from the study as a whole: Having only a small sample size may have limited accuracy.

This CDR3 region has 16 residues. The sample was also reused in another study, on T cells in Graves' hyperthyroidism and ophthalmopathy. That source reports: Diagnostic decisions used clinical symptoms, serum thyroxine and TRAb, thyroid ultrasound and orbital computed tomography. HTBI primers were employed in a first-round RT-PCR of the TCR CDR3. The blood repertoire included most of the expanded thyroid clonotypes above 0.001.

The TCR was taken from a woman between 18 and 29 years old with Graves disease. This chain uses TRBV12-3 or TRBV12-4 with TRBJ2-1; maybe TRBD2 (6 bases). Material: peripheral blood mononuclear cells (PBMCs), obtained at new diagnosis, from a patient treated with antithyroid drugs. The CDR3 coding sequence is TGTGCCAGCAGCCTACGCCTGACTAGTCCCTACAATGAGCAGTCCTTC. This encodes CASSLRLTSPYNEQSF.